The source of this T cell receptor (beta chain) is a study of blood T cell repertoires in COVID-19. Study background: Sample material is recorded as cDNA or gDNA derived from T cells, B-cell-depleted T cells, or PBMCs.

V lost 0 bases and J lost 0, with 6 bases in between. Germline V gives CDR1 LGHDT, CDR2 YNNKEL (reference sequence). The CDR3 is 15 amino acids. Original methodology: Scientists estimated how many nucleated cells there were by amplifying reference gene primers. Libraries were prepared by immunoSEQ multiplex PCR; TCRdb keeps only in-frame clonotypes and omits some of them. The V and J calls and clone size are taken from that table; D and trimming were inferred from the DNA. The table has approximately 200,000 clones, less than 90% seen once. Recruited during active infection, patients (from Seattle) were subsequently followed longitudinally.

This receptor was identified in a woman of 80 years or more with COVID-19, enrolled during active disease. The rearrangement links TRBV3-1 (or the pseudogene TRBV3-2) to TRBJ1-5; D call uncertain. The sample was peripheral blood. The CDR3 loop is CASSQDGSSNQPQHF. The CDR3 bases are TGTGCCAGCAGCCAAGATGGCAGTAGCAATCAGCCCCAGCATTTT.